Listed here are 19 T cell receptor beta chains from one sample, sequenced in a study of Graves' ophthalmopathy and Graves' hyperthyroidism. RNA served as the template for amplifying TCR beta CDR3 regions. The workflow started with a first-round RT-PCR run with HTBI primers and then moved on to a second-round multiplex PCR. TCRdb re-analysed the multiplex PCR reads in MiXCR, keeping a single row per CDR3 protein. The data show hundreds of thousands of distinct CDR3 sequences, 15% seen once. The sequenced sample consisted of peripheral blood. The receptors come from a woman aged 18-29 years with stable Graves' hyperthyroidism.

A word on this clonotype: Since a much larger clone is just one base distant, this may be a read error. The genes are TRBV7-8 and TRBJ1-2; D call uncertain. Per the germline V gene, CDR1 is SGHVS and CDR2 is FQNEAQ. The CDR3 extends over 13 amino acids. The CDR3 DNA reads TGTGCCAGCAGCTCCAGGTTCCACTATGGCTACGCCTTC. Protein sequence: CASSSRFHYGYAF. The whole variable domain, remainder taken from reference TRBV7-8 and TRBJ1-2, is GAGVSQSPRYKVAKRGQDVALRCDPISGHVSLFWYQQALGQGPEFLTYFQNEAQLDKSGLPSDRFFAERPEGSVSTLKIQRTQQEDSAVYLCASSSRFHYGYAFGSGTRLTVV.

The chain couples TRBV4-1 to TRBJ1-1; 9 bases line up with TRBD1. J gave up 10 bases and V 2 bases, and 8 bases lay outside the gene matches. Germline CDR1 and CDR2: MGHRA and YSYEKL. This CDR3 has 14 amino acids. For the CDR3, the DNA is TGCGCCAGCAGCCAACCCACCAGGGACAGGGTAGCTTTCTTT. The encoded protein is CASSQPTRDRVAFF.

V is TRBV28 and J is TRBJ2-7; D possibly corresponds to TRBD1 (6 bases). The germline V gene has CDR1 MDHEN and CDR2 SYDVKM. CDR3 size: 12 residues. With 6 bases removed from V and 5 bases from J, the gap between germline ends came to 11 bases. Here the CDR3 DNA reads TGTGCCAGCAGGCTAGGACAGAACGAGCAGTACTTC. Its translation: CASRLGQNEQYF.

This clonotype showed up many times. The chain combines TRBV11-2 with TRBJ1-1, with 9 bases lining up with TRBD1. Germline V CDR1 and CDR2: SGHAT, FQNNGV. The CDR3 is 16 residues long. J was trimmed by 5 bases and V by 1 base; bases with no gene match: 8. Here the CDR3 DNA reads TGTGCCAGCAGCTTAGGGGGGGGGACAGGGAGGACTGAAGCTTTCTTT. Amino acids: CASSLGGGTGRTEAFF.

This clonotype was seen a handful of times. The chain combines TRBV14 with TRBJ1-5; 7 nucleotides agree with TRBD1. The junction had 9 bases not matched to a gene; V was cut back by 4 bases and J by 0 bases. The CDR3 is 17 amino acids. Germline assignment: CDR1 SGHDN and CDR2 FVKESK. CDR3 bases: TGTGCCAGCAGCCTCGTGACAGGGAGGGATAGCAATCAGCCCCAGCATTTT. Its protein product is CASSLVTGRDSNQPQHF.

This clonotype was counted at least ten times. J is TRBJ1-2 and V is TRBV4-1; no clear D gene. Trimming cost V 1 base and J 8 bases, with 14 bases left between them. The CDR3 is made up of 14 amino acids. Germline CDR1 reads MGHRA; CDR2 reads YSYEKL. Here the CDR3 DNA reads TGCGCCAGCAGCCAAGGCCGTTTTGGCCCCGGCTACACCTTC. It codes for CASSQGRFGPGYTF.

This clonotype came up a few times. The chain carries TRBV3-1 and TRBJ1-5, with D possibly matching TRBD1 (5 bases). The CDR3 spans 16 residues. Germline values: CDR1 LGHDT, CDR2 YNNKEL (reference sequence). Trimming shortened V by 1 base and J by 2 bases, and 12 bases separated the two germline ends. The CDR3 loop reads CASSQGGRGGNQPQHF. In DNA form, the CDR3 reads TGTGCCAGCAGCCAAGGAGGGCGGGGCGGCAATCAGCCCCAGCATTTT.

This clonotype was seen ten or more times. The chain employs TRBV5-4 and TRBJ1-2; 7 bases map to TRBD1. V gave up 4 bases and J gave up 8 bases; unmatched junction bases: 14. This CDR3 comprises 15 residues. Germline CDR1 and CDR2: SGHNT and YYREEE (reference sequence). CDR3 in amino acids: CASSAGGPSVSGYTF. DNA of the CDR3: TGTGCCAGCAGCGCAGGGGGTCCATCCGTTAGCGGCTACACCTTC.

This clonotype was seen many times. The rearrangement uses TRBV2 and TRBJ1-1; TRBD1 agrees at 7 bases. Trimming removed 10 bases from V and 3 bases from J; junction bases left unmatched: 11. CDR3 length: 14 residues. From germline, CDR1 is SNHLY and CDR2 FYNNEI. This CDR3 is CAIKDRAVHTEAFF. Written as DNA, the CDR3 is TGTGCCATAAAAGACAGGGCAGTCCACACTGAAGCTTTCTTT.

This clonotype has at least ten counts. The chain carries TRBV24-1 and TRBJ2-7; TRBD1 aligns across 7 bases. Germline trimming cut 7 bases from V and 7 bases from J; bases unmatched to any gene: 9. This CDR3 has 13 residues. Germline CDR1 is KGHDR and CDR2 is SFDVKD. The CDR3 coding sequence is TGTGCCACCAGCCCGGGACAGAACTTTGAGCAGTACTTC. Protein product: CATSPGQNFEQYF.

This clonotype has a count of ten or more. The V gene is TRBV9, the J gene TRBJ2-2; D gene uncertain. The ends were cut back, 3 bases at V and 7 bases at J, with 4 bases in the middle. This CDR3 is 11 amino acids long. Germline V gene lookup returns CDR1 SGDLS and CDR2 YYNGEE. CDR3 bases: TGTGCCAGCAGCGCGGACGGGGAGCTGTTTTTT. Amino acid sequence: CASSADGELFF.

This clonotype showed up many times. This chain uses TRBV6-2 or TRBV6-3 with TRBJ2-7; TRBD2 agrees at 8 bases. The germline V gene encodes CDR1 MNHEY and CDR2 SVGEGT. The CDR3 length is 14 residues. The V segment lost 7 bases and the J segment 4 bases; nucleotides outside the gene matches: 9. CDR3 loop: CASTQSGGPYEQYF. The CDR3 bases are TGTGCCAGCACTCAAAGCGGGGGCCCTTACGAGCAGTACTTC.

This clonotype was seen repeatedly, ten times or more. Here the CDR3 reads CASSASWAAGSSPLHF. CDR3 in DNA: TGTGCCAGCAGCGCCTCCTGGGCCGCTGGTAGTTCACCCCTCCACTTT. This chain uses TRBV9 with TRBJ1-6; no clear D. The ends were cut back, 3 bases at V and 9 bases at J, with 19 bases in the middle. Germline V gene lookup returns CDR1 SGDLS and CDR2 YYNGEE. The CDR3 runs to 16 residues.

This clonotype occurred many times. The gene calls are TRBV2 and TRBJ2-3, with 8 bases aligning to TRBD2. The germline V gene has CDR1 SNHLY and CDR2 FYNNEI. J lost 1 base, V lost 7 bases, and 7 bases had no gene match. The CDR3 spans 15 residues. The CDR3 sequence: CASNRDSGGTDTQYF. The CDR3 DNA is TGTGCCAGCAATCGTGATAGCGGGGGCACAGATACGCAGTATTTT.

This clonotype was found many times. In DNA form, the CDR3 reads TGCGCCAGCAGCCCGGACAGGGGCTATCGAGGCTACACCTTC. This translates into CASSPDRGYRGYTF. V and J are TRBV5-1 and TRBJ1-2, with 9 bases matching TRBD1. The length of the CDR3 is 14 residues. Germline CDR1 is SGHRS and CDR2 is YFSETQ. J was trimmed by 8 bases and V by 4 bases; bases with no gene match: 9. Using reference TRBV5-1 and TRBJ1-2 for the parts outside the CDR3, the full variable domain is KAGVTQTPRYLIKTRGQQVTLSCSPISGHRSVSWYQQTPGQGLQFLFEYFSETQRNKGNFPGRFSGRQFSNSRSEMNVSTLELGDSALYLCASSPDRGYRGYTFGSGTRLTVV.

This clonotype was seen many times. The chain employs TRBV10-2 and TRBJ2-5; possibly TRBD1 or TRBD2 for D (5 bases each). Germline assignment: CDR1 WSHSY and CDR2 SAAADI. The CDR3 runs to 16 residues. V was cut by 3 bases and J by 3 bases, with 17 bases left in between. The CDR3 region is CASSEPQIQGEETQYF. The CDR3 nucleotides read TGCGCCAGCAGTGAACCACAGATCCAGGGAGAAGAGACCCAGTACTTC.

This clonotype occurred many times. The V call is TRBV19, the J call TRBJ1-1; TRBD1 aligns across 10 bases. CDR1 and CDR2 from the germline V gene are LNHDA and SQIVND (reference sequence). J was trimmed by 0 bases and V by 5 bases; bases with no gene match: 6. The CDR3 contains 16 residues. As DNA, the CDR3 is TGTGCCAGTAGTGCCGGACAGGGGGTCCTGAACACTGAAGCTTTCTTT. This translates into CASSAGQGVLNTEAFF.

This clonotype was observed at least ten times. The CDR3 DNA follows: TGTGCCAGCAGCGGGACTAGCGGGGGGCCCTACGAGCAGTACTTC. Translation: CASSGTSGGPYEQYF. The chain couples TRBV6-1 to TRBJ2-7, with 15 bases fitting TRBD2. CDR3 size: 15 residues. The V gene end was trimmed by 6 bases and the J gene end by 2 bases; junction bases not matched to a gene: 2. Germline V gene lookup returns CDR1 MNHNS and CDR2 SASEGT.

This clonotype occurred many times. The chain links TRBV6-5 to TRBJ2-7; D gene ambiguous. CDR3 size: 14 residues. Germline loops: CDR1 MNHEY, CDR2 SVGAGI. The V end was cut by 0 bases, the J end by 2 bases, with 8 bases between. Here the CDR3 reads CASSYSTRTYEQYF. The CDR3 DNA follows: TGTGCCAGCAGTTACTCGACCAGGACCTACGAGCAGTACTTC.